The T cell receptor beta chain described here comes from a study of Ad26.COV2.S vaccination and SARS-CoV-2 variants. Overall study context: Enrollment placed the donor in the COV1001 Ad26.COV2.S trial arm. Donor got 5x10^10 or 1x10^11 viral particles of Ad26.COV2.S.

The table came from immunoSEQ multiplex PCR; TCRdb's copy has only in-frame clones and leaves some out. Here the sample spans about 350,000 clones, about 89% being singletons. Treatment denoted: around 19 received Ad26.COV2.S at low or high dose, single or two shots; 5 received placebo; per-sample allocation not given. After the first vaccine or placebo injection, samples were drawn on day 63. This CDR3 has 18 amino acids. Germline CDR1 SGHRS, CDR2 YFSETQ. V was pared by 0 bases and J by 0 bases, with 7 bases of the junction left unmatched. The V call is TRBV5-1, the J call TRBJ2-3, with 10 bases aligning to TRBD2. Sample: peripheral blood, taken in a trial of Ad26.COV2.S vaccine versus placebo. The receptor comes from a person between 18 and 60 years old who received the Ad26.COV2.S COVID-19 vaccine or a placebo. CDR3 region: CASSLDPAGGRSTDTQYF. The CDR3 DNA follows: TGCGCCAGCAGCTTGGACCCAGCGGGGGGGCGGAGCACAGATACGCAGTATTTT.